Below are 27 T cell receptor beta chains sequenced from a single sample in a study of CD8 T cells in ankylosing spondylitis. MiXCR, run by TCRdb on the 5' RACE reads, gives a single entry per CDR3 protein. The sample has 130,000 or so distinct CDR3 sequences; about 6.5% are singletons. The sample comprised blood, either unsorted or a sorted T cell fraction (not recorded which). The receptors shown here come from a male donor with ankylosing spondylitis or in good health (not recorded which).

J is TRBJ1-4 and V is TRBV28; 7 nucleotides align to TRBD1. The germline V gene has CDR1 MDHEN and CDR2 SYDVKM. V trimming: 5 bases; J trimming: 5 bases; junction bases outside the gene matches: 2. This CDR3 is built from 13 residues. The CDR3 protein is CASSGQDNEKLFF. The DNA for the CDR3 is TGTGCCAGCAGTGGACAGGACAATGAAAAACTGTTTTTT. The full variable domain, in which reference TRBV28 and TRBJ1-4 provide the parts outside the CDR3, is DVKVTQSSRYLVKRTGEKVFLECVQDMDHENMFWYRQDPGLGLRLIYFSYDVKMKEKGDIPEGYSVSREKKERFSLILESASTNQTSMYLCASSGQDNEKLFFGSGTQLSVL.

This clonotype came up many times. The chain joins TRBV5-1 to TRBJ2-7, with TRBD1 as a possible D gene (6 bases). The CDR3 consists of 14 residues. V dropped 2 bases and J dropped 2 bases, with 11 bases sitting between them. The germline CDR1 and CDR2 sequences are SGHRS and YFSETQ. The CDR3 is CASSFRQEAYEQYF. CDR3 DNA: TGCGCCAGCAGCTTCCGACAGGAGGCCTACGAGCAGTACTTC. Full variable domain (missing parts from reference TRBV5-1 and TRBJ2-7): KAGVTQTPRYLIKTRGQQVTLSCSPISGHRSVSWYQQTPGQGLQFLFEYFSETQRNKGNFPGRFSGRQFSNSRSEMNVSTLELGDSALYLCASSFRQEAYEQYFGPGTRLTVT.

This clonotype was picked up many times. The chain couples TRBV30 to TRBJ2-3; tentatively, D is TRBD2 (5 bases). The V and J ends lost 3 bases and 4 bases respectively, with 14 bases between them. The germline CDR1 and CDR2 sequences are GTSNPN and SVGIG (reference sequence). The CDR3 is made up of 14 amino acids. The CDR3 is CAWSENLLADTQYF. The CDR3 DNA follows: TGTGCCTGGAGCGAAAACTTACTAGCAGATACGCAGTATTTT.

This clonotype showed up many times. The chain employs TRBV28 and TRBJ2-1; 10 bases are shared with TRBD2. In germline, CDR1 is MDHEN, CDR2 SYDVKM. Unmatched junction bases numbered 9, after V lost 6 bases and J lost 7 bases. The CDR3 runs 15 residues. The CDR3 sequence: CASRLLAGVLNEQFF. The CDR3 DNA sequence: TGTGCCAGCAGACTTCTAGCGGGAGTCTTGAATGAGCAGTTCTTC.

This clonotype was detected many times. The rearrangement uses TRBV12-3 or TRBV12-4 and TRBJ2-2; D is uncertain. The CDR3 is made up of 16 amino acids. The V gene lost 1 base and the J gene lost 7 bases, with 16 bases spanning the gap. The CDR3 DNA reads TGTGCCAGCAGTTTAGTATCCCCCTCGATAGGCGGGGAGCTGTTTTTT. Encoded protein: CASSLVSPSIGGELFF.

In its sample, this clonotype was seen many times. The chain employs TRBV7-9 and TRBJ1-2; 9 bases fit TRBD1. V lost 4 bases and J lost 5; bases outside the gene matches: 5. There are 14 residues in the CDR3. Germline assignment: CDR1 SEHNR and CDR2 FQNEAQ (reference sequence). This CDR3 reads CASSSRDREYGYTF. As DNA, the CDR3 is TGTGCCAGCAGCTCCAGGGACAGGGAGTATGGCTACACCTTC.

This clonotype was recorded many times. The rearrangement joins TRBV4-1 to TRBJ1-5, with D unclear. V lost 1 base and J 8 bases, leaving 9 bases between the germline ends. This CDR3 region has 13 residues. Germline assignment: CDR1 MGHRA and CDR2 YSYEKL. This chain's CDR3 is CASSQVPEEPQHF. The DNA of the CDR3 is TGCGCCAGCAGCCAAGTCCCGGAAGAGCCCCAGCATTTT.

This clonotype was found many times. V is TRBV29-1 and J is TRBJ1-2, with D perhaps TRBD1 (5 bases). In germline, CDR1 is SQVTM, CDR2 ANQGSEA. This CDR3 has 13 amino acids. The V end was cut by 4 bases, the J end by 4 bases, with 13 bases between. CDR3 DNA: TGCAGCGTTGTAAATGACAGACCCTATGGCTACACCTTC. Its translation is CSVVNDRPYGYTF. The whole variable domain, remainder taken from reference TRBV29-1 and TRBJ1-2, is SAVISQKPSRDICQRGTSLTIQCQVDSQVTMMFWYRQQPGQSLTLIATANQGSEATYESGFVIDKFPISRPNLTFSTLTVSNMSPEDSSIYLCSVVNDRPYGYTFGSGTRLTVV.

There are many counts of this clonotype. The chain couples TRBV9 to TRBJ2-3; TRBD2 matches 14 bases. V lost 4 bases, J lost 7 bases, and 11 bases stayed unmatched. Germline V gene sequence: CDR1 SGDLS, CDR2 YYNGEE. The CDR3 is made up of 17 amino acids. CDR3 nucleotides: TGTGCCAGCAGCCTAGGACTAGCGGGGGGCCAAACGAATACGCAGTATTTT. This translates into CASSLGLAGGQTNTQYF.

This clonotype has at least ten counts. The V gene is TRBV3-1, the J gene TRBJ1-6; D perhaps matches TRBD1 (5 bases). V lost 0 bases and J 7 bases, leaving 7 bases between the germline ends. The CDR3 covers 14 residues. Germline V lookup: CDR1 LGHDT, CDR2 YNNKEL (reference sequence). CDR3 sequence (DNA): TGTGCCAGCAGCCAAGAAGGGGCGAATTCACCCCTCCACTTT. Protein sequence: CASSQEGANSPLHF.

This clonotype was recorded at least ten times. The J gene is TRBJ2-7, the V gene TRBV7-9; a weak D match, TRBD1 (5 bases). CDR1 and CDR2 from the germline V gene are SEHNR and FQNEAQ (reference sequence). V was cut by 6 bases and J by 2 bases, with 11 bases left in between. This CDR3 is built from 13 residues. The CDR3 sequence is CASSNQGTYEQYF. The DNA for the CDR3 is TGTGCCAGCAGTAATCAGGGTACCTACGAGCAGTACTTC.

This clonotype has ten or more counts. The chain employs TRBV12-3 or TRBV12-4 and TRBJ1-1; D is unclear. This CDR3 is 16 amino acids long. V shed 7 bases and J shed 4 bases, with 22 bases lying between them. The CDR3 region is CASKSTSRGWITEAFF. The DNA of the CDR3 is TGTGCCAGCAAATCGACTAGTCGGGGTTGGATCACTGAAGCTTTCTTT.

A few counts support this clonotype. The chain joins TRBV7-9 to TRBJ2-1; D may match TRBD1 or TRBD2 (6 bases each). Germline V gene lookup returns CDR1 SEHNR and CDR2 FQNEAQ (reference sequence). Trimming took 5 bases from V and 6 from J, leaving 20 bases between them. This CDR3 contains 16 residues. CDR3 DNA: TGTGCCAGCAGCACTAGGGGATGGACAGCGGGCAATGAGCAGTTCTTC. Translating it yields CASSTRGWTAGNEQFF.

This clonotype was counted many times. The CDR3 sequence is CSARDKATNQPQHF. The CDR3 coding sequence is TGCAGTGCTAGAGATAAGGCAACGAATCAGCCCCAGCATTTT. The chain has TRBV20-1 and TRBJ1-5; D is uncertain. The germline gives CDR1 DFQATT, CDR2 SNEGSKA (reference sequence). CDR3 size: 14 residues. Trimming removed 0 bases at V and 4 bases at J, with 10 bases between.

The rearrangement joins TRBV20-1 to TRBJ2-1; 10 nucleotides match TRBD2. V shed 3 bases and J 5 bases; nucleotides not matched to a gene: 4. Germline lookup yields CDR1 DFQATT and CDR2 SNEGSKA (reference sequence). This CDR3 contains 14 residues. In nucleotides, the CDR3 is TGCAGTGCTAGTTGGACTAGCGGAAACAATGAGCAGTTCTTC. This encodes CSASWTSGNNEQFF.

This clonotype came up many times. The chain is built from TRBV5-6 and TRBJ1-4, with 7 bases that match TRBD1. Germline CDR1 reads SGHDT; CDR2 reads YYEEEE. The ends lost 0 bases at V and 10 bases at J; junction bases unmatched: 6. The CDR3 contains 14 residues. This chain's CDR3 is CASSLDRGRGKLFF. In DNA, the CDR3 is TGTGCCAGCAGCTTGGACAGGGGACGCGGAAAACTGTTTTTT.

Relative to its sample, this clonotype is large. The chain couples TRBV27 to TRBJ2-3, with D possibly matching TRBD2 (5 bases). The CDR3 runs 15 residues. CDR1 MNHEY and CDR2 SMNVEV come from the germline V gene (reference sequence). The ends were cut back, 2 bases at V and 2 bases at J, with 11 bases in the middle. In DNA, the CDR3 is TGTGCCAGCAGTTTAGAGGGCCGGCCCACAGATACGCAGTATTTT. It encodes CASSLEGRPTDTQYF.

The chain couples TRBV7-8 to TRBJ2-2, with D unclear. The CDR3 length is 13 residues. Germline V gene lookup returns CDR1 SGHVS and CDR2 FQNEAQ. The V gene lost 2 bases and the J gene lost 4 bases, with 5 bases spanning the gap. In DNA form, the CDR3 reads TGTGCCAGCAGCTTACTTGGCACCGGGGAGCTGTTTTTT. It codes for CASSLLGTGELFF. Looking up the rest from reference TRBV7-8 and TRBJ2-2 gives the full variable domain: GAGVSQSPRYKVAKRGQDVALRCDPISGHVSLFWYQQALGQGPEFLTYFQNEAQLDKSGLPSDRFFAERPEGSVSTLKIQRTQQEDSAVYLCASSLLGTGELFFGEGSRLTVL.

This clonotype was detected ten times or more. The chain uses TRBV5-1 and TRBJ2-3; 13 bases agree with TRBD2. The germline V gene has CDR1 SGHRS and CDR2 YFSETQ. With 7 bases clipped from V and 5 bases from J, the junction kept 13 bases outside the gene matches. There are 17 residues in the CDR3. CDR3 protein: CASLAPAGLAGEDTQYF. CDR3 coding DNA: TGCGCCAGCCTCGCTCCCGCCGGACTAGCGGGAGAAGATACGCAGTATTTT. Full variable domain (missing parts from reference TRBV5-1 and TRBJ2-3): KAGVTQTPRYLIKTRGQQVTLSCSPISGHRSVSWYQQTPGQGLQFLFEYFSETQRNKGNFPGRFSGRQFSNSRSEMNVSTLELGDSALYLCASLAPAGLAGEDTQYFGPGTRLTVL.

This clonotype was counted ten times or more. This chain connects TRBV12-3 or TRBV12-4 to TRBJ2-5, with D maybe TRBD2 (6 bases). Deletions cut 3 bases from V and 3 bases from J, with 14 bases between. This CDR3 comprises 15 residues. The CDR3 DNA reads as TGTGCCAGCAGTTTGGTCCGATGGGGGGAAGAGACCCAGTACTTC. Protein product: CASSLVRWGEETQYF.

This clonotype was seen many times. The chain has TRBV5-6 and TRBJ2-2; D gene uncertain. The CDR3 spans 18 residues. Trimming took 0 bases from V and 0 from J, leaving 15 bases between them. Germline CDR1 is SGHDT and CDR2 is YYEEEE. CDR3 DNA: TGTGCCAGCAGCTTGGCGAGACAAACCATTACGAACACCGGGGAGCTGTTTTTT. It codes for CASSLARQTITNTGELFF.

This sequence joins TRBV7-8 and TRBJ2-2, with no clear D. This CDR3 has 13 amino acids. Germline lookup yields CDR1 SGHVS and CDR2 FQNEAQ. Trimming left V 4 bases short and J 5 bases short, with 8 bases between. The CDR3 sequence is CASSSRETGELFF. CDR3 bases: TGTGCCAGCAGCTCCAGAGAAACCGGGGAGCTGTTTTTT.

The chain combines TRBV6-5 with TRBJ1-3, with unresolved D. Germline CDR1 is MNHEY and CDR2 is SVGAGI. CDR3 length: 16 residues. The germline V and J ends were trimmed by 6 bases and 1 base, with 16 bases remaining between them. CDR3 in amino acids: CASRLLAATSGNTIYF. The CDR3 bases are TGTGCCAGCAGACTCTTAGCAGCAACTTCTGGAAACACCATATATTTT.

This clonotype has ten or more counts. The J gene is TRBJ2-3, the V gene TRBV7-6, with 7 bases lining up with TRBD2. CDR3 length equals 15 residues. Germline values: CDR1 SGHVS, CDR2 FNYEAQ. J was trimmed by 3 bases and V by 2 bases; bases with no gene match: 5. The CDR3 sequence: CASSLTGGGTDTQYF. CDR3 bases: TGTGCCAGCAGCTTAACGGGAGGTGGGACAGATACGCAGTATTTT.

This clonotype was counted many times. The chain combines TRBV12-3 or TRBV12-4 with TRBJ1-5; D is possibly TRBD1 (5 bases). The CDR3 is 14 residues long. V shed 8 bases and J shed 2 bases, with 13 bases lying between them. For the CDR3, the DNA is TGTGCCAGCGCGACTACGGGGGGCAATCAGCCCCAGCATTTT. Translating it yields CASATTGGNQPQHF.

In this sample, this clonotype turned up a few times. The chain is built from TRBV4-2 and TRBJ2-1; TRBD1 agrees at 7 bases. The ends lost 4 bases at V and 5 bases at J; junction bases unmatched: 14. The CDR3 runs 17 residues. Germline lookup yields CDR1 LGHNA and CDR2 YNFKEQ. The CDR3 loop is CASSPGLIGGYDNEQFF. DNA of the CDR3: TGTGCCAGCAGCCCCGGGCTGATAGGGGGCTACGACAATGAGCAGTTCTTC.

This clonotype was picked up many times. This chain uses TRBV7-2 with TRBJ2-7; 7 nucleotides match TRBD1. Germline V lookup: CDR1 SGHTA, CDR2 FQGNSA. The CDR3 spans 16 residues. V gave up 5 bases and J gave up 0 bases; unmatched junction bases: 10. CDR3 bases: TGTGCCAGCAGCCCGTCAGGGGGTTCTAGCTCCTACGAGCAGTACTTC. This gives the protein CASSPSGGSSSYEQYF.